Following are 15 T cell receptor beta chains from one sample sequenced in a study of T cell repertoires in cytomegalovirus infection (dated by TCRdb to about 2019). The listed sequencing device is Illumina HiSeq 1500. In-frame beta chains were kept once TCRdb had trimmed the public reads at Q25 with fastp and called clones with MiXCR. Identical CDR3 proteins give one entry, which carries the most common genes and DNA. Here the sample has some 300,000 distinct CDR3 sequences; around 10% occur a single time. The leading ten clones occupy 2% to 3% of the sample. Material: PBMCs. The receptor set was obtained from a human donor in good health (CMV status not recorded). Some clones in this sample may be carry-over from other donors' samples.

The chain has TRBV14 and TRBJ2-3; D is unresolved. The germline V gene has CDR1 SGHDN and CDR2 FVKESK. The CDR3 contains 17 residues. Trimming shortened V by 0 bases and J by 2 bases, and 15 bases separated the two germline ends. The CDR3 is CASSQDIRVQNTDTQYF. CDR3 in DNA: TGTGCCAGCAGCCAAGATATTCGGGTCCAAAACACAGATACGCAGTATTTT.

This clonotype was seen at least ten times. The chain links TRBV29-1 to TRBJ2-3, with 7 bases fitting TRBD2. The CDR3 spans 16 residues. The ends lost 2 bases at V and 2 bases at J; junction bases unmatched: 10. Per germline, CDR1 SQVTM and CDR2 ANQGSEA. The CDR3 DNA sequence: TGCAGCGTTGAACCAGGCGCGGGAGACTACACAGATACGCAGTATTTT. It specifies CSVEPGAGDYTDTQYF.

This clonotype was picked up many times. This sequence joins TRBV6-5 and TRBJ2-5, with a weak D call TRBD2 (5 bases). This CDR3 comprises 15 residues. Germline V gene lookup returns CDR1 MNHEY and CDR2 SVGAGI. V lost 0 bases and J lost 5, with 13 bases in between. CDR3 loop: CASSYSRVRRETQYF. CDR3 DNA: TGTGCCAGCAGTTACTCTCGGGTTCGGAGGGAGACCCAGTACTTC.

This clonotype was counted ten times or more. V usage is TRBV7-2 and J usage is TRBJ2-1; 8 bases map to TRBD2. The germline V gene encodes CDR1 SGHTA and CDR2 FQGNSA. This CDR3 region has 14 residues. V lost 0 bases to trimming and J lost 8 bases; unmatched junction nucleotides: 3. The DNA for the CDR3 is TGTGCCAGCAGCTTAGCGCTACTAGCGGATGAGCAGTTCTTC. This gives the protein CASSLALLADEQFF.

This clonotype was observed at least ten times. The CDR3 loop reads CASSGDRGTTGELFF. The CDR3, as DNA: TGTGCCAGCAGTGGAGATAGGGGGACCACCGGGGAGCTGTTTTTT. This chain connects TRBV2 to TRBJ2-2, with D tentatively TRBD1 (6 bases). CDR3 length equals 15 residues. Germline CDR1 SNHLY, CDR2 FYNNEI. V lost 4 bases, J lost 4 bases, and 13 bases lay in between.

The table lists this clonotype with many counts. The chain has TRBV7-9 and TRBJ1-4; possible D gene TRBD1, 5 bases. There are 15 residues in the CDR3. Trimming stripped 4 bases from V and 5 bases from J, with 14 bases between. The V gene's germline CDR1 is SEHNR and CDR2 FQNEAQ (reference sequence). The chain's CDR3 is CASSSAAWGNEKLFF. CDR3 DNA: TGTGCCAGCAGCTCAGCAGCGTGGGGGAATGAAAAACTGTTTTTT.

The chain employs TRBV4-2 and TRBJ2-2; D is unresolved. V gave up 3 bases and J gave up 4 bases, with 15 bases separating them. Germline-derived CDR1 and CDR2 are LGHNA and YNFKEQ. This CDR3 contains 16 residues. The CDR3 protein is CASSHPEIGSTGELFF. The CDR3 nucleotides are TGTGCCAGCAGCCACCCTGAGATCGGAAGCACCGGGGAGCTGTTTTTT.

This clonotype was seen ten or more times. V gene TRBV12-3 or TRBV12-4 combines with J gene TRBJ1-2; D may be TRBD1 (5 bases). This CDR3 region has 13 residues. The V gene lost 7 bases and the J gene lost 2 bases, with 11 bases spanning the gap. The CDR3 loop is CASTRDRNYGYTF. The CDR3 DNA follows: TGTGCCAGCACCAGGGATAGAAACTATGGCTACACCTTC.

This clonotype has ten or more counts. The CDR3 region is CASSRPRVRDRNQPQHF. CDR3 DNA: TGTGCCAGCAGCCGCCCCCGCGTCCGGGACCGCAATCAGCCCCAGCATTTT. The chain carries TRBV7-2 and TRBJ1-5, with TRBD1 as a possible D gene (5 bases). V lost 5 bases and J 2 bases, leaving 19 bases between the germline ends. Germline V lookup: CDR1 SGHTA, CDR2 FQGNSA. The CDR3 loop spans 17 amino acids.

The chain uses TRBV14 and TRBJ2-7, with TRBD1 as a possible D gene (6 bases). In germline, CDR1 is SGHDN, CDR2 FVKESK. V dropped 4 bases and J dropped 0 bases, with 16 bases sitting between them. This CDR3 region has 16 residues. The CDR3 protein is CASSLRAGAHSYEQYF. The CDR3 DNA is TGTGCCAGCAGCCTAAGGGCAGGGGCCCACTCCTACGAGCAGTACTTC.

This clonotype was seen repeatedly, ten times or more. The gene calls are TRBV29-1 and TRBJ2-2, with D uncertain. Trimming removed 4 bases at V and 0 bases at J, with 6 bases between. Germline CDR1 reads SQVTM; CDR2 reads ANQGSEA. CDR3 length: 13 amino acids. In nucleotides, the CDR3 is TGCAGCGTTGCGTACGCGAACACCGGGGAGCTGTTTTTT. Its translation: CSVAYANTGELFF.

This clonotype was seen a handful of times. CDR3 sequence (DNA): TGTGCCAGCAGTGAAGACCCTCCCGGACTCTCCTATGGCTACACCTTC. Residues: CASSEDPPGLSYGYTF. The chain recombines TRBV2 with TRBJ1-2; D unclear. Germline V CDR1 and CDR2: SNHLY, FYNNEI. The CDR3 runs to 16 residues. V was clipped by 1 base and J by 4 bases, with 16 bases between them.

This clonotype appeared many times. This rearrangement joins TRBV24-1 to TRBJ2-3; no firm D call. Trimming pared 3 bases from V and 3 bases from J, leaving 9 bases between. Germline CDR1 KGHDR, CDR2 SFDVKD. The CDR3 sequence is 14 residues long. The CDR3 here is CATSDPGRTDTQYF. DNA for the CDR3: TGTGCCACCAGTGATCCGGGCCGGACAGATACGCAGTATTTT.

With regard to this clonotype: A much larger clonotype is one base distant, so this may be a read error. The rearrangement links TRBV7-6 to TRBJ1-1, with D tentatively TRBD1 (5 bases). Trimming removed 4 bases from V and 1 base from J, with 13 bases in between. This CDR3 contains 15 residues. In germline, CDR1 is SGHVS, CDR2 FNYEAQ. CDR3 DNA: TGTGCCAGCAGCTCAATCGGGAGGGGGAACACTGAAGCTTTCTTT. Translation gives CASSSIGRGNTEAFF.

This clonotype occurred many times. V gene TRBV7-8 combines with J gene TRBJ1-1, with D possibly matching TRBD1 (6 bases). CDR3 length: 15 amino acids. The V gene's germline CDR1 is SGHVS and CDR2 FQNEAQ. The ends were cut back, 1 base at V and 0 bases at J, with 9 bases in the middle. The CDR3 bases are TGTGCCAGCAGCTTAGGAGGACAGCTGAACACTGAAGCTTTCTTT. This sequence encodes CASSLGGQLNTEAFF.